Here is one T cell receptor beta chain with its context. Its target antigen remains unknown. Per-nucleotide qualities are absent, and no much larger clonotype sits a single base away. Each clonotype received, on average, approximately 9.9x coverage in deep resolution sequencing performed on a MiSeq, where the target depth lay between 1 in 1 million and 1 in 200,000 T cells. The immunoSEQ hsTCRB Kit was used to generate the TCR beta libraries. The authors' pipeline ran thus. ImmunoSEQ Data Assistant and ImmunoSEQ Analyzer were used for data analysis, and V, D and J genes were assigned according to IMGT definitions. Clonality was computed as one minus normalized Shannon entropy of productive rearrangement frequencies, ranging from 0 to 1. Only overrepresented clonotypes making up at least 0.05% of each patient's repertoire were included in the public clonotype analysis. Roughly 12 age-matched healthy donor repertoires from immuneACCESS were used as controls for clonality. TCRdb re-hosts the immuneACCESS table, in-frame sequences only. Its copies lack some clones; in the studies checked, an unresolved V gene accounts for under half of them, and the cause for the rest is not known. D and trimming come from the DNA, and the V and J calls and clone size come from that table. The sample table records just over 200,000 clones; about four fifths of these occur just once. The ten largest account for approximately 10% of the sample.

The sample's time point label, in plain terms: about a year on ibrutinib. For TCR beta library preparation, approximately 2.2 micrograms of genomic DNA were isolated from cryopreserved PBMCs. Longitudinal blood samples from CLL patients on ibrutinib monotherapy were analyzed using high-throughput TCR beta sequencing. The patients took part in an open-label, single-center phase 2 trial of ibrutinib monotherapy. These data originate in a study of cytotoxic CD8 clonotypes in ibrutinib-treated CLL (dated by TCRdb to about 2021). Some background on the complete study: The cohort was composed of about 10 relapsed/refractory and around 15 treatment-naive patients; IGHV unmutated status was identified in approximately 18 patients. Responses were partial in roughly 25 patients and complete in 2; after median approximately 5.5 years follow-up, around 15 stayed in remission and around 12 progressed. Response samples were obtained after a median of 12 months of treatment, with a range of roughly 6 to 36 months. An average of approximately 260,000 productive templates and 80,000 to 95,000 productive rearrangements was obtained per sample. Of the 70 to 90 people in the trial, some 28 had longitudinal samples available. Cryopreserved peripheral blood mononuclear cells were collected at three points: before therapy, at response, and at either sustained remission or disease progression. All remission and progressive disease samples were collected while patients were still receiving ibrutinib.

On the study overall, not on this receptor specifically: Public clonotypes were rare and either contracted or stayed stable during treatment, and the rise in clonality at ibrutinib response reflected the expansion of private clonotypes. Baseline clonality exceeded that of age-matched healthy donors and correlated strongly with circulating CD8+ T-cell counts. An increase in clonality was observed at ibrutinib response, with clonality remaining stable during sustained remission and falling back toward baseline at progression. Sampling times were not matched between sustained-remission and progressing patients, and lymph node repertoires were not studied.

Material: PBMCs, obtained after 12 months of ibrutinib treatment. The receptor comes from a human donor with chronic lymphocytic leukemia.

The nucleotide sequence is TGTGCCATCAGTGCCACCACAGGGGGGACTGAAGCTTTCTTT. This translates into CAISATTGGTEAFF. Recombination connected TRBV10-3 to TRBJ1-1; TRBD1 fits 8 bases in the junction. Its CDR3 holds 14 amino acids, cysteine through phenylalanine. CDR3 DNA is the only sequence kept; it has 42 bases, read in frame from the first base. Ends trimmed: V by 4 bases, J by 5 bases; bases unmatched to a gene: 6. Based on the germline V gene, the CDR1 and CDR2 sequences are ENHRY and SYGVKD.